Listed here is a single T cell receptor beta chain. These data originate in a study of T cell changes during pregnancy in multiple sclerosis. The CDR3 consists of 13 residues. Germline V gene lookup returns CDR1 LNHDA and CDR2 SQIVND (reference sequence). V lost 5 bases and J 6 bases, leaving 11 bases between the germline ends. Data came from immunoSEQ multiplex PCR; TCRdb stores just in-frame clones and leaves some out. The profile shows 130,000 or so clones, roughly 96% of them singletons. The sequences come from peripheral blood, collected after pregnancy. The receptor's source is a female donor with multiple sclerosis, enrolled in a pregnancy study. The gene calls are TRBV19 and TRBJ2-4; the D is unclear. The CDR3 region has the DNA TGTGCCAGTAGTGGGCTCCAAGGAAACATTCAGTACTTC. Its translation: CASSGLQGNIQYF.